The sequence of this T cell receptor beta chain was determined in a study of glioma-infiltrating T cells. Using RNA template, CDR3s of TCR alpha and beta were amplified with iRepertoire arm-PCR. Each CDR3 protein gets one entry after TCRdb re-called the multiplex PCR reads with MiXCR. The sample has some 190,000 distinct CDR3 sequences; approximately 30% are singletons. Trimming removed 3 bases from V and 4 bases from J, with 13 bases in between. The germline V gene has CDR1 LNHDA and CDR2 SQIVND (reference sequence). The CDR3 spans 15 residues. This clonotype was counted at least ten times. Sequenced input: glioma tissue, nonneoplastic brain tissue, or PBMCs (not recorded which). This chain uses TRBV19 with TRBJ2-1; D gene unclear. This TCR derives from a human donor with low-grade glioma or glioblastoma, undergoing nonglioma brain surgery, or in good health (not recorded which). The chain's CDR3 is CASSIFGSSYNEQFF. The CDR3 DNA reads as TGTGCCAGTAGTATTTTTGGTTCCTCGTACAATGAGCAGTTCTTC.